The sample holds a few counts of the clone carrying this T cell receptor beta chain. Its target is unknown. This sample is part of a study of response to subunit inactivated influenza vaccine. Points from the study as a whole: With each seasonal influenza vaccination, the authors suggested, few new T cells are recruited.

TCRdb re-called the RT-PCR reads through MiXCR, storing one row per CDR3 protein. The data show around 170,000 distinct CDR3 sequences, about 10% seen once. The sample here was CD8+ T cells sorted from PBMCs, taken about 23 months after vaccination. This sequence was found in a man aged 50-75 years who received an inactivated influenza vaccine.

CDR3 region: CASRAGPMNTGELFF. DNA for the CDR3: TGTGCCAGCAGGGCCGGACCCATGAACACCGGGGAGCTGTTTTTT. J is TRBJ2-2 and V is TRBV28; D not resolved. Germline V gene sequence: CDR1 MDHEN, CDR2 SYDVKM. With 6 bases removed from V and 1 base from J, the gap between germline ends came to 12 bases. This CDR3 region has 15 residues.